The 5 T cell receptor beta chains in this list originate from one sample, sequenced in a study of blood T cells in healthy people across ages. Through a sample-barcoded 5' primer and a J-beta primer mix, a second PCR was run for 7 to 11 cycles. TCRdb used MiXCR to reprocess the 5' RACE reads, holding one entry per CDR3 protein. The sample lists about 1.5 million distinct CDR3 sequences, 35% to 45% seen once, with under 5% in the top ten. Sequences were obtained from blood. The receptors were gathered from a young woman in good health.

The chain joins TRBV29-1 to TRBJ2-7; 9 nucleotides agree with TRBD1. CDR1 SQVTM and CDR2 ANQGSEA come from the germline V gene. The CDR3 length is 13 residues. The V and J ends lost 7 bases and 1 base, in that order; junction bases with no gene match: 5. The DNA of the CDR3 is TGCAGCGGACGGGACAGGGCTTCCTACGAGCAGTACTTC. The encoded protein is CSGRDRASYEQYF.

CDR3 protein: CASSLPSAEANYGYTF. In nucleotides, the CDR3 is TGTGCCAGCAGTTTACCGTCGGCAGAGGCAAACTATGGCTACACCTTC. This chain uses TRBV28 with TRBJ1-2; D unresolved. The CDR3 contains 16 residues. Germline V gene sequence: CDR1 MDHEN, CDR2 SYDVKM. V was shortened by 2 bases and J by 2 bases, with 15 bases between the two germline ends.

The genes are TRBV13 and TRBJ1-1, with a weak D call TRBD1 (6 bases). Germline lookup yields CDR1 PRHDT and CDR2 FYEKMQ (reference sequence). V was trimmed by 5 bases and J by 7 bases, leaving 17 bases between them. This CDR3 region has 14 residues. The CDR3 DNA is TGTGCCAGCAGCCCGACAGGAGGAGGAAATGAAGCTTTCTTT. Protein product: CASSPTGGGNEAFF.

On this clonotype: Just one base apart from a much larger clone, this may be a read error. This chain uses TRBV12-3 or TRBV12-4 with TRBJ2-1; 9 nucleotides match TRBD1. This CDR3 is 14 amino acids long. The CDR3 DNA is TGTGCCAGCAGTTTGACAGGGGGGTACAATGGGCAGTTCTTC. As protein: CASSLTGGYNGQFF.

This chain connects TRBV27 to TRBJ1-1; D is uncertain. V gave up 8 bases and J gave up 7 bases, with 14 bases separating them. Germline V gene lookup returns CDR1 MNHEY and CDR2 SMNVEV (reference sequence). The CDR3 has 12 amino acids. Here the CDR3 reads CASGEDVDEAFF. The CDR3 DNA sequence: TGTGCCAGCGGGGAGGACGTAGATGAAGCTTTCTTT.